The clone carrying this TCR beta chain was picked up a small number of times. The source of the sample is a study of blood T cells in healthy people across ages. The authors ran a second PCR of about 6 to 11 cycles using a sample-barcoded 5' primer and a J-beta primer mix. TCRdb ran MiXCR on the 5' RACE reads and lists one entry per CDR3 protein. The sample shows 790,000 or so distinct CDR3 sequences, around half of them seen only once. The source of this sequence is a man older than 75 in good health. What was sequenced was blood.

The CDR3 coding sequence is TGCGCCAGCAGCTTGGCCGGGACAGTGGGAGAGACCCAGTACTTC. Encoded protein: CASSLAGTVGETQYF. The chain combines TRBV5-1 with TRBJ2-5, with TRBD1 matching 7 bases. The CDR3 has 15 amino acids. Germline values: CDR1 SGHRS, CDR2 YFSETQ. V lost 0 bases, J lost 4 bases, and 6 bases stayed unmatched.